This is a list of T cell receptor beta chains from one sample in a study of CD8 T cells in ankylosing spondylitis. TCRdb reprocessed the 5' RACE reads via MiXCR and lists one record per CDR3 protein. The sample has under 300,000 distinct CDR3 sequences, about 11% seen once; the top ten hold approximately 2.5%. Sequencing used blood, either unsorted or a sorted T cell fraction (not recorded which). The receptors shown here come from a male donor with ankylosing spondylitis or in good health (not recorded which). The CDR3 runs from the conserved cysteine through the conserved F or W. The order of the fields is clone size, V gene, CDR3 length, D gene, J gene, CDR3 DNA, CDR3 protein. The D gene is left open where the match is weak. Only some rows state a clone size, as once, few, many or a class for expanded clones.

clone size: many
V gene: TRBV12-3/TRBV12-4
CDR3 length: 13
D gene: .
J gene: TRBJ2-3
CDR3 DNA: TGTGCCAGCAGCTCAGGGGGCACAGATACGCAGTATTTT
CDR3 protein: CASSSGGTDTQYF

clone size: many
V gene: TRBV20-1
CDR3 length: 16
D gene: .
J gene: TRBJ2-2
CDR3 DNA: TGCAGTGCTAGAGATTTCCGGAGGGGGGACACCGGGGAGCTGTTTTTT
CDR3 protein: CSARDFRRGDTGELFF

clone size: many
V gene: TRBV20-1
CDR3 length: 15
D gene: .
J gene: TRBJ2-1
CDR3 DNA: TGCAGTGCTCCGCCTTCAGGACAGACCTACAATGAGCAGTTCTTC
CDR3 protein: CSAPPSGQTYNEQFF

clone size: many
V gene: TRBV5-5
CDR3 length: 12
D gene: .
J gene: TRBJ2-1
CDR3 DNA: TGTGCCAGCAGCGCCGAATGGAATGAGCAGTTCTTC
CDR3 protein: CASSAEWNEQFF

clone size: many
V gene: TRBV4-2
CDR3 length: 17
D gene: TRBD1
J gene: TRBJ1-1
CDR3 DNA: TGTGCCAGCAGCCAATTGGGACAGGGGGCAGGGAACACTGAAGCTTTCTTT
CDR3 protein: CASSQLGQGAGNTEAFF

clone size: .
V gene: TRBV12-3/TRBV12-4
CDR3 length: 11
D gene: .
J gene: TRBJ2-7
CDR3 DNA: TGTGCCAGCAGTTTAGGGGAACAGCAGTACTTC
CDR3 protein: CASSLGEQQYF

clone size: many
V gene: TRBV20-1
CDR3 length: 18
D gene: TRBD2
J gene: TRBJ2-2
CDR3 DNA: TGCAGTGCTAGAGGGCTAGCGGGAGTTGGTAGCAACACCGGGGAGCTGTTTTTT
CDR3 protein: CSARGLAGVGSNTGELFF

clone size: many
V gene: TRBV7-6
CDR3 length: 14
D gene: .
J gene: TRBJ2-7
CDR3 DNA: TGTGCCAGCAGCCGGACTCTAGGCTCCTACGAGCAGTACTTC
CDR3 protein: CASSRTLGSYEQYF

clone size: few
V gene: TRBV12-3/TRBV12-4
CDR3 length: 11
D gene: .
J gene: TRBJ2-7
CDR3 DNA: TGTGCCAGCAGTCCCGGACTTAAGCAGTACTTC
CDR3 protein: CASSPGLKQYF

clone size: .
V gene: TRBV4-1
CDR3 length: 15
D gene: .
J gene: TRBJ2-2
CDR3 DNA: TGCGCCAGCAGCCAAGATTTACTGCCGAACGCGGAGCTGTTTTTT
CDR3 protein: CASSQDLLPNAELFF

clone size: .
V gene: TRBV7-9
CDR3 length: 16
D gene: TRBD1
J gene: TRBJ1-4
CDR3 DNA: TGTGCCAGCACTCCCATGGGAGGACAGGTGGAAGAAAAACTGTTTTTT
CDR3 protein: CASTPMGGQVEEKLFF

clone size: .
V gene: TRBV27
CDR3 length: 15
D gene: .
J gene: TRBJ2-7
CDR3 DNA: TGTGCCAGCAGTTTATCTGCCTCTCCCACCTACGAGCAGTACTTC
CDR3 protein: CASSLSASPTYEQYF

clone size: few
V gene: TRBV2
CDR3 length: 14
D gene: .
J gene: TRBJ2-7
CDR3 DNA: TGTGCCAGCAGTAAGAGGGCTAGCCCTATTGTGCAGTACTTC
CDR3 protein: CASSKRASPIVQYF

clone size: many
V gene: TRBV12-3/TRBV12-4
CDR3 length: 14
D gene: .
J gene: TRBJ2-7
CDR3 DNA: TGTGCCAGCAGTTTAGCGTCCGGGACCTACGAGCAGTACTTC
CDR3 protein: CASSLASGTYEQYF

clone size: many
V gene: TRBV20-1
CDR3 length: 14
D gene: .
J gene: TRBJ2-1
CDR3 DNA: TGCAGTGCTTCTCACGGGGCCACCTCCAATGAGCAGTTCTTC
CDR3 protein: CSASHGATSNEQFF

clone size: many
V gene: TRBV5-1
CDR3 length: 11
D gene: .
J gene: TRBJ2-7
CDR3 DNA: TGCGCCAGCAGCACCTCCTACGAGCAGTACTTC
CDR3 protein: CASSTSYEQYF

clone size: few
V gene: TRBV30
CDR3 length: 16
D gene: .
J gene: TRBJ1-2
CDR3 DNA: TGTGCCTGGAGTCCCCTTTCGGGGGGCTTAGGCTATGGCTACACCTTC
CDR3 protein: CAWSPLSGGLGYGYTF

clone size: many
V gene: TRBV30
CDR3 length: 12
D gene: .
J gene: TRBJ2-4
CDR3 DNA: TGTGCCTGGAGTGTTCAAATAAACATTCAGTACTTC
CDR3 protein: CAWSVQINIQYF

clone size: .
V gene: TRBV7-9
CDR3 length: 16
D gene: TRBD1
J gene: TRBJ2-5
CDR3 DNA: TGTGCCAGCAGCTCCAGGACAGGGATGAACCAAGAGACCCAGTACTTC
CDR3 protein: CASSSRTGMNQETQYF

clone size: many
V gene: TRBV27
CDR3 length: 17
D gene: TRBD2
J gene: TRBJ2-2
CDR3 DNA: TGTGCCAGCAGTTCACTTGTGGCGGGAGGGACCACCGGGGAGCTGTTTTTT
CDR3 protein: CASSSLVAGGTTGELFF

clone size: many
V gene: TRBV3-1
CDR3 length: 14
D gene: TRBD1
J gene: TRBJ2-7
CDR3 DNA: TGTGCCAGCAGCCATTTGGACAGGGCTGTAGAGCAGTACTTC
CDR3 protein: CASSHLDRAVEQYF

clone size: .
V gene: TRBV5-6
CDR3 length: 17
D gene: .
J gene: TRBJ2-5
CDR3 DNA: TGTGCCAGCAGTTGGCGGTTGAGACAGGTGCTCCAAGAGACCCAGTACTTC
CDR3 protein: CASSWRLRQVLQETQYF

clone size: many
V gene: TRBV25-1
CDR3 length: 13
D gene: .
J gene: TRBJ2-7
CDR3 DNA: TGTGCCAGCGGGGACGGGGCGGCCCACGAGCAGTACTTC
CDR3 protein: CASGDGAAHEQYF

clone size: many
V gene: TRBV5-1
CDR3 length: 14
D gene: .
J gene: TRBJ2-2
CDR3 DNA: TGCGCCAGCAGCTTGGACCCGAACACCGGGGAGCTGTTTTTT
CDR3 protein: CASSLDPNTGELFF

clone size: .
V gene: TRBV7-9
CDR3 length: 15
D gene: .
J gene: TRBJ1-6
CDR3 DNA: TGTGCCAGCAGCTTACTAGCAGCCTCCGGTTCACCCCTCCACTTT
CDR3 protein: CASSLLAASGSPLHF

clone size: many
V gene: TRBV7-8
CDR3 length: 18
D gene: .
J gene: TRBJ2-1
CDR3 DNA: TGTGCCAGCAGCTTAGGGATCGTCGAGGGGACGGGATACAATGAGCAGTTCTTC
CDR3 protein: CASSLGIVEGTGYNEQFF

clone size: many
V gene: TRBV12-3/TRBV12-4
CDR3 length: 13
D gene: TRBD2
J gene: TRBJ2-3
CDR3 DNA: TGTGCCAGTAGACTAGCGGGAGCAGATACGCAGTATTTT
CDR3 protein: CASRLAGADTQYF

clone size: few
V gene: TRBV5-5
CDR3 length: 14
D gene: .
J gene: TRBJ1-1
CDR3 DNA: TGTGCCAGCAGCCCTGGGGGCGCGGGGACTGAAGCTTTCTTT
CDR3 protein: CASSPGGAGTEAFF

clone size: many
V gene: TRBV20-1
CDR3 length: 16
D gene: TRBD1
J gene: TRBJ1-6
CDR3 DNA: TGCAGTGCCCACCCCCGGACAGGGGACCTTAATTCACCCCTCCACTTT
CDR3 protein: CSAHPRTGDLNSPLHF

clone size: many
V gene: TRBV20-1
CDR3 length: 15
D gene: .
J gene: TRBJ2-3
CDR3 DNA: TGCAGTGCTAGAGATATGGGGGGTGGGACAGATACGCAGTATTTT
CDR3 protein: CSARDMGGGTDTQYF

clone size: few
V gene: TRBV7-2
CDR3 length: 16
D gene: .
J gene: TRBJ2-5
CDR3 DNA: TGTGCCAGCAGCTTAGTCCCGGCGCGGGTTCAAGAGACCCAGTACTTC
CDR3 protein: CASSLVPARVQETQYF

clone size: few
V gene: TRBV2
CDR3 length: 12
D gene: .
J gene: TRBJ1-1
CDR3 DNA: TGTGCCAGCAGTTTGGGAGCGTCGGCTGTTTTCTTT
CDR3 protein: CASSLGASAVFF

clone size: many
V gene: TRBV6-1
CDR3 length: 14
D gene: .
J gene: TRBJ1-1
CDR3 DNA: TGTGCCAGCAGCCTGCTGGGGCACAACACTGAAGCTTTCTTT
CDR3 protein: CASSLLGHNTEAFF

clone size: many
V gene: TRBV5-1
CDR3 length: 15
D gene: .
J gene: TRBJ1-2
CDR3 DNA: TGCGCCAGCAGCTTTCGGGGAGGAGGCAACTATGGCTACACCTTC
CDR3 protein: CASSFRGGGNYGYTF

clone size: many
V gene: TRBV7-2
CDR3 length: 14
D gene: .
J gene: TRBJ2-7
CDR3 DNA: TGTGCCAGCAGCGTTCCCGGGATCATCTACGAGCAGTACTTC
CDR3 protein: CASSVPGIIYEQYF

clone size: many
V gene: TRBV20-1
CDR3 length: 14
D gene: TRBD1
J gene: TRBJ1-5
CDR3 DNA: TGCAGTGCTAGAGTCCGGGACAGTCATCAGCCCCAGCATTTT
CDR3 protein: CSARVRDSHQPQHF

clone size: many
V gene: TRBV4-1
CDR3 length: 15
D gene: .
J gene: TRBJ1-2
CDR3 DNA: TGCGCCAGCAGCCAAGTAACAGAGTTAAACTATGGCTACACCTTC
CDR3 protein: CASSQVTELNYGYTF

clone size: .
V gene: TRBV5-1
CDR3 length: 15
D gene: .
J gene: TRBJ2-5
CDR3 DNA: TGCGCCAGCAGCTCGGCAGGGGTCATATCAGGGACCCAGTACTTC
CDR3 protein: CASSSAGVISGTQYF

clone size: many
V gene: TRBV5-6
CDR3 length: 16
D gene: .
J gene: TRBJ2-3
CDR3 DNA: TGTGCCAGCAGCTTGGTTTTCGACAGATGGAGGGGTGCGCAGTATTTT
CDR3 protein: CASSLVFDRWRGAQYF

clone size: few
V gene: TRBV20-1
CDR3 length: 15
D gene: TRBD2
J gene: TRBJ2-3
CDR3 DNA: TGCAGTGCTAGAGAGGTAGCGGGGGGTACAGATACGCAGTATTTT
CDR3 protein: CSAREVAGGTDTQYF

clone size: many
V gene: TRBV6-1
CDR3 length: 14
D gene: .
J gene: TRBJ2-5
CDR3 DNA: TGTGCCAGCATCCCAGGGATGAGGCAAGAGACCCAGTACTTC
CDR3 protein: CASIPGMRQETQYF

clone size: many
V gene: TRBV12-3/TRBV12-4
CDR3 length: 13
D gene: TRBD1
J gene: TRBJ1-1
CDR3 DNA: TGTGCCAGCAGTTTGTCAGGGGGCACTGAAGCTTTCTTT
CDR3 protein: CASSLSGGTEAFF

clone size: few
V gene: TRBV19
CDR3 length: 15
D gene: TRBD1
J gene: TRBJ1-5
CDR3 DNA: TGTGCCAGTAGTGCACGGGACAGGGGAGTGGAGCCCCAGCATTTT
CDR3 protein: CASSARDRGVEPQHF

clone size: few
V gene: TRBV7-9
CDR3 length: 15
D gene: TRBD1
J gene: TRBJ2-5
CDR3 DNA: TGTGCCAGCAGCCGACAGGGGCACTACCAAGAGACCCAGTACTTC
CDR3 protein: CASSRQGHYQETQYF

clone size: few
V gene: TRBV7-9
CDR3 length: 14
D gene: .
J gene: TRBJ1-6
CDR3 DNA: TGTGCCAGCAGCTTGGCAGCCTTGGGGACACCCCTCCACTTT
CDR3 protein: CASSLAALGTPLHF

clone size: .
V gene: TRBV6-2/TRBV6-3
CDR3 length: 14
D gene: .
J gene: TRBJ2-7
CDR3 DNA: TGTGCCAGCAATGGCAGCCCTCGGATCTACGAGCAGTACTTC
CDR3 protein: CASNGSPRIYEQYF

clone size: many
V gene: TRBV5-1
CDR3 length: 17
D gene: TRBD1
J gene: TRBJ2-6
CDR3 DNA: TGCGCCAGCAGCTGGGGGACAGCCCTCTCTGGGGCCAACGTCCTGACTTTC
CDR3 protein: CASSWGTALSGANVLTF